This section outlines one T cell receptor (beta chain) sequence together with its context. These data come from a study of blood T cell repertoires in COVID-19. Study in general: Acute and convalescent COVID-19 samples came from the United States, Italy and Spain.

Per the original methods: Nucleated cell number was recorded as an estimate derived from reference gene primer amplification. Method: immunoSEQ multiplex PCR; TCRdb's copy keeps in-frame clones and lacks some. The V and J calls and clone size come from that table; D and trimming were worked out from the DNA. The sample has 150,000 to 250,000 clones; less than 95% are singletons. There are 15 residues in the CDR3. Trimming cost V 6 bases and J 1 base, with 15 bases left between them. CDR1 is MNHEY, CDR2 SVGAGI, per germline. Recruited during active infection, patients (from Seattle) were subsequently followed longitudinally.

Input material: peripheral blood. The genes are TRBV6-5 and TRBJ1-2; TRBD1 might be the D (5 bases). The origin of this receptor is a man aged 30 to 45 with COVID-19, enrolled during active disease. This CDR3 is CASRGQGRVNYGYTF. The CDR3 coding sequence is TGTGCCAGCAGAGGACAAGGGCGCGTTAACTATGGCTACACCTTC.